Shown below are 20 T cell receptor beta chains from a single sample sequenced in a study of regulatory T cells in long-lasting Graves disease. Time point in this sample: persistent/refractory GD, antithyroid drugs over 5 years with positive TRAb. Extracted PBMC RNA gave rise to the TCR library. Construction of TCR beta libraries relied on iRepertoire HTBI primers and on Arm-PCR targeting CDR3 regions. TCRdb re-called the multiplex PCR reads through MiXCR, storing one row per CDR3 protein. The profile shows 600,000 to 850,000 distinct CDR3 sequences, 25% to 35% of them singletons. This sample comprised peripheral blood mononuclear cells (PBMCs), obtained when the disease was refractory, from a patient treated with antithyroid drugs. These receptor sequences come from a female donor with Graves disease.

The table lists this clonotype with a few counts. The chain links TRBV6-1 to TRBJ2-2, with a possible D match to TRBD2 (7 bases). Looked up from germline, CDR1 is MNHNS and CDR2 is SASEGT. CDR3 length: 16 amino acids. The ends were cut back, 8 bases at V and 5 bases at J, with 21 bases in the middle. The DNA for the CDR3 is TGTGCCAGCGACCCTGACGCGGGGGCGGGTACCGGGGAGCTGTTTTTT. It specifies CASDPDAGAGTGELFF.

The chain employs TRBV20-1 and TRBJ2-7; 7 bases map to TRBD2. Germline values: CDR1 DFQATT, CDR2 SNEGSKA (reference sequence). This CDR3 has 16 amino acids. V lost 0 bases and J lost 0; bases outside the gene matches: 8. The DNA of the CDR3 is TGCAGTGCTAGAGATTCTCCCACGGGAGGCTCCTACGAGCAGTACTTC. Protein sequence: CSARDSPTGGSYEQYF.

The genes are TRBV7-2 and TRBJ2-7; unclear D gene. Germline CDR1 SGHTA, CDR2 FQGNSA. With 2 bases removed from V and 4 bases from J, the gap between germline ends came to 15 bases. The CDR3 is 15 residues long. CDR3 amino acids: CASSLRALGIYEQYF. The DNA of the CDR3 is TGTGCCAGCAGCTTACGGGCTCTAGGCATTTACGAGCAGTACTTC.

CDR3 DNA sequence: TGTGCCAGCAGCCACAGCCTAGCGGGAGGCGATACGCAGTATTTT. Amino acids: CASSHSLAGGDTQYF. The rearrangement links TRBV3-1 to TRBJ2-3; TRBD2 aligns across 11 bases. The V gene's germline CDR1 is LGHDT and CDR2 YNNKEL (reference sequence). CDR3 length: 15 residues. Trimming cost V 3 bases and J 6 bases; bases outside gene matches: 5.

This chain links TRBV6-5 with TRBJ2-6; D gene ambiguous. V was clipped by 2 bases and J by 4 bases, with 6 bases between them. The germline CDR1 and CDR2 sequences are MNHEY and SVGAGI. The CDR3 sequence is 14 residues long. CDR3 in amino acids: CASSYAVGANVLTF. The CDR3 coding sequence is TGTGCCAGCAGTTACGCCGTCGGGGCCAACGTCCTGACTTTC.

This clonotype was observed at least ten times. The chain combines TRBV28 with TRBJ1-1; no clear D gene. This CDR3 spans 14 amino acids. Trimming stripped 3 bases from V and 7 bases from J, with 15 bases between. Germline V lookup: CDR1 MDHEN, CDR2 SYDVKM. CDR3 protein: CASSFRTGRFEAFF. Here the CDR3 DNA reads TGTGCCAGCAGTTTTCGTACCGGGAGATTTGAAGCTTTCTTT.

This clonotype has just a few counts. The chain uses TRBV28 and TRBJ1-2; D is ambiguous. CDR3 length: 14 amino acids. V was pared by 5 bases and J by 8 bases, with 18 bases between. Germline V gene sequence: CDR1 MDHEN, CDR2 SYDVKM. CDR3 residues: CASSPTVRPLGYTF. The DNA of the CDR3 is TGTGCCAGCAGTCCAACGGTCCGTCCCCTGGGCTACACCTTC.

The CDR3 nucleotides read TGTGCCAGCAGCTTACTACGGGACGGGAACACCGGGGAGCTGTTTTTT. Translated: CASSLLRDGNTGELFF. The chain carries TRBV11-2 and TRBJ2-2; D might be TRBD1 or TRBD2, each matching 5 bases. Deletions cut 2 bases from V and 1 base from J, with 11 bases between. CDR3 length: 16 amino acids. From germline, CDR1 is SGHAT and CDR2 FQNNGV. The full variable domain, rest sourced from reference TRBV11-2 and TRBJ2-2, is EAGVAQSPRYKIIEKRQSVAFWCNPISGHATLYWYQQILGQGPKLLIQFQNNGVVDDSQLPKDRFSAERLKGVDSTLKIQPAKLEDSAVYLCASSLLRDGNTGELFFGEGSRLTVL.

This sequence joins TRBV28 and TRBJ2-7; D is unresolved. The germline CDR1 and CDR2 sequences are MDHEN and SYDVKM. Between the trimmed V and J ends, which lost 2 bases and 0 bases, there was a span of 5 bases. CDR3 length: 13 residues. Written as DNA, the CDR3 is TGTGCCAGCAGTTTAAACCCCTCCTACGAGCAGTACTTC. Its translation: CASSLNPSYEQYF.

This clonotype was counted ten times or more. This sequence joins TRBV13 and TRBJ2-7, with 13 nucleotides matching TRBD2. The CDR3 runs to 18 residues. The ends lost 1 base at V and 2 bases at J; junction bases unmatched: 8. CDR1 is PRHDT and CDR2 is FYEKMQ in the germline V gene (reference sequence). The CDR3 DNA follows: TGTGCCAGCAGCTTAGCCGCACCTGGACTAGCGGGAGCCTACGAGCAGTACTTC. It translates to CASSLAAPGLAGAYEQYF.

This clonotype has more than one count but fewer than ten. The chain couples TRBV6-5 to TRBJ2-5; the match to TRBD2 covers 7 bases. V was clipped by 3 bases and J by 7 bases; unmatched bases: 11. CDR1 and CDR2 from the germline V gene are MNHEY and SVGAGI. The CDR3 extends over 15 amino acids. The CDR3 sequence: CASSYPTSDPGTQYF. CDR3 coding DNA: TGTGCCAGCAGTTATCCAACTAGCGACCCGGGGACCCAGTACTTC.

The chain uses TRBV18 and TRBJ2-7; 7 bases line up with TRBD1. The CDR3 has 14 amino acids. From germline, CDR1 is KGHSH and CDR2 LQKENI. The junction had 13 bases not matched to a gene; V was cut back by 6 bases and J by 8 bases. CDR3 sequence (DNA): TGTGCCAGCTCCCTCAGGGGACAGCTAGAGCAGCAGTACTTC. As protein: CASSLRGQLEQQYF. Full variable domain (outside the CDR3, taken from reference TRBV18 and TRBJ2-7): NAGVMQNPRHLVRRRGQEARLRCSPMKGHSHVYWYRQLPEEGLKFMVYLQKENIIDESGMPKERFSAEFPKEGPSILRIQQVVRGDSAAYFCASSLRGQLEQQYFGPGTRLTVT.

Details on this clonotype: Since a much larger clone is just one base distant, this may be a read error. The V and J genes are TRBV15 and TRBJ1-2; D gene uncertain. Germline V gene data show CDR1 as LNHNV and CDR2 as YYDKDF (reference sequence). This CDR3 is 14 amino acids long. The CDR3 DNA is TGTGCCACCAGCAGAGATCGTCAGACCTATGGCTACGCCTTC. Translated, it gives CATSRDRQTYGYAF.

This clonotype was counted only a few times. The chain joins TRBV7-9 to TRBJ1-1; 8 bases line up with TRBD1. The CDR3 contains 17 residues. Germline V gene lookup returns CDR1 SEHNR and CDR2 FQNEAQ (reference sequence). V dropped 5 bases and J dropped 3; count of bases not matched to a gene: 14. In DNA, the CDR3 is TGTGCCAGCAGCCAATTGCTCGGGACAGGCCCTGACACTGAAGCTTTCTTT. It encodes CASSQLLGTGPDTEAFF.

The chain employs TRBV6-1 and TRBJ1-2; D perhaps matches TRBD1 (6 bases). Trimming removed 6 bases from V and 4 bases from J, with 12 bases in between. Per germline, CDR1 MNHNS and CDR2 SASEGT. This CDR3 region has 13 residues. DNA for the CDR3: TGTGCCAGCAGCCGGGACACCCGCTATGGCTACACCTTC. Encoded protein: CASSRDTRYGYTF.

The CDR3 spells CATSDRARDEQYF. In nucleotides, the CDR3 is TGTGCCACCTCCGACAGGGCGCGCGACGAGCAGTACTTC. The genes are TRBV28 and TRBJ2-7; 7 bases agree with TRBD1. Germline CDR1 and CDR2: MDHEN and SYDVKM. The CDR3 loop spans 13 amino acids. Trimming removed 10 bases from V and 5 bases from J; junction bases left unmatched: 11. Supplemented by reference TRBV28 and TRBJ2-7, the full variable domain reads DVKVTQSSRYLVKRTGEKVFLECVQDMDHENMFWYRQDPGLGLRLIYFSYDVKMKEKGDIPEGYSVSREKKERFSLILESASTNQTSMYLCATSDRARDEQYFGPGTRLTVT.

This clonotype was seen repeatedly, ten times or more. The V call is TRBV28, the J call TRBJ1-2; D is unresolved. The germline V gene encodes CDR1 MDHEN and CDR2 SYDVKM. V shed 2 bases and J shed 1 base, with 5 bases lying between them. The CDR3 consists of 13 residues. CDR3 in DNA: TGTGCCAGCAGTTTAGGGTTTAACTATGGCTACACCTTC. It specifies CASSLGFNYGYTF.

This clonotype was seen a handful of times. The CDR3 coding sequence is TGTGCCAGCTCGACTGTTGAGGATGAAAAACTGTTTTTT. This codes for CASSTVEDEKLFF. The chain employs TRBV6-1 and TRBJ1-4; D gene ambiguous. The CDR3 loop spans 13 amino acids. Germline CDR1 and CDR2: MNHNS and SASEGT. Deletions cut 8 bases from V and 6 bases from J, with 13 bases between.

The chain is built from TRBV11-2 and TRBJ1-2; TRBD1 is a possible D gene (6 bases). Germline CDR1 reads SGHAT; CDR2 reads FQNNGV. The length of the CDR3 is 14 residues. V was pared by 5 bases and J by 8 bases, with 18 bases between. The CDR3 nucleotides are TGTGCCAGCAGCACCCCCCGGGGGCGATACGGCTACACCTTC. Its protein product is CASSTPRGRYGYTF.

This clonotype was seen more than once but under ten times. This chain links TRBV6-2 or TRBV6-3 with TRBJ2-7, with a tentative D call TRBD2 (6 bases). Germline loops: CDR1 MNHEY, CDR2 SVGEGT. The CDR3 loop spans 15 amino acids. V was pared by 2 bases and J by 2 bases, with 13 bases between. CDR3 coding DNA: TGTGCCAGCAGTTACGGGGCGGGACCGGCCTACGAGCAGTACTTC. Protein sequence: CASSYGAGPAYEQYF.